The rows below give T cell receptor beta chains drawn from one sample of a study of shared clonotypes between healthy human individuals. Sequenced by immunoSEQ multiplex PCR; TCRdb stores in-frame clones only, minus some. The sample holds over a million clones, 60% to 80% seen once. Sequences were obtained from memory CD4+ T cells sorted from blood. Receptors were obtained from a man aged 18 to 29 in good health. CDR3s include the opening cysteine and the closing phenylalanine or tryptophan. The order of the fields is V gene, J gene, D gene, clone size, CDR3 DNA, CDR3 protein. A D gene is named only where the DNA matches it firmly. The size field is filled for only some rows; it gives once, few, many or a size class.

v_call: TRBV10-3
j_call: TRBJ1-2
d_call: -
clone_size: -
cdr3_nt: TGTGCCACCGCACGGGGGGAGAACTATGGCTACACCTTC
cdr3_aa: CATARGENYGYTF

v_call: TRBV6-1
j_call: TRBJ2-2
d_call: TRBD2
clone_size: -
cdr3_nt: TGTGCCAGCAGGCCACGCGGGGGCACCGGGGAGCTGTTTTTT
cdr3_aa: CASRPRGGTGELFF

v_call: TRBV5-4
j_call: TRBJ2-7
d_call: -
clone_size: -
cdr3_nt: TGTGCCAGCAGCTTGATGCCAGGATACGAGCAGTACTTC
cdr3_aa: CASSLMPGYEQYF

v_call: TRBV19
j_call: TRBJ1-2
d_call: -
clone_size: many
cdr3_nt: TGTGCCAGTAGTACCCTCCGGGACATCAACACGGGAGGCTACACCTTC
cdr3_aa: CASSTLRDINTGGYTF

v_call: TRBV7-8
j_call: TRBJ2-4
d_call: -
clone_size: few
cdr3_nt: TGTGCCAGCAGCTTAGACTTTCTAGCCAAAAACATTCAGTACTTC
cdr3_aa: CASSLDFLAKNIQYF

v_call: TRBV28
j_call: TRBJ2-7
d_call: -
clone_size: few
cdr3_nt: TGTGCCAGCAGTTTGGTAGGACAGCGCTCCTACGAGCAGTACTTC
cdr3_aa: CASSLVGQRSYEQYF

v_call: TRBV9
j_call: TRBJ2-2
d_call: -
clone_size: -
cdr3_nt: TGTGCCAGCAGCGTTGGTCCGAACACCGGGGAGCTGTTTTTT
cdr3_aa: CASSVGPNTGELFF

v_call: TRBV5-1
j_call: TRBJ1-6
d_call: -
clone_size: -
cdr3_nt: TGCGCCAGCAGCCCCCTGGGGCAGTTTAATTCACCCCTCCACTTT
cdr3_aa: CASSPLGQFNSPLHF

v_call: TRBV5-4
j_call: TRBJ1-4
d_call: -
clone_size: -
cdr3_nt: TGTGCCAGCAGCGGCCCGGGAGCAACTAATGAAAAACTGTTTTTT
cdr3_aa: CASSGPGATNEKLFF

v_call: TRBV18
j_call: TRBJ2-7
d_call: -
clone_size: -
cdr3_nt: TGTGCCAGCTCCACCGGGCCCTACGAGCAGTACTTC
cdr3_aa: CASSTGPYEQYF

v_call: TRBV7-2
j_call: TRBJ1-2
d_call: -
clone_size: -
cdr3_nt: TGTGCCAGCCGGGGGGGCAATAACTATGGCTACACCTTC
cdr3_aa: CASRGGNNYGYTF

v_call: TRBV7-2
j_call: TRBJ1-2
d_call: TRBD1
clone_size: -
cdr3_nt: TGTGCCAGCAGCTTAGCCGGGACAGGGGTTAACTATGGCTACACCTTC
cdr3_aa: CASSLAGTGVNYGYTF

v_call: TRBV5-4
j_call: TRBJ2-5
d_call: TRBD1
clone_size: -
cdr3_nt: TGTGCCAGCAGCTTGGGGACAGGGGGGTACCAAGAGACCCAGTACTTC
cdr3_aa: CASSLGTGGYQETQYF

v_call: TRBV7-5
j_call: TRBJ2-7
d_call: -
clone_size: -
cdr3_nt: TGTGCCAGAAGCTTAAATTTCGTTTCCACCTACGAGCAGTACTTC
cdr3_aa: CARSLNFVSTYEQYF

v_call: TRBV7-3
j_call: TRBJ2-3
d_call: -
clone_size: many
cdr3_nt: TGTGCCAGCAGCTTAACGTTTGGTACGCAGTATTTT
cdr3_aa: CASSLTFGTQYF

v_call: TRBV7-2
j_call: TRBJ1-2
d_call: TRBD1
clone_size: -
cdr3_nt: TGTGCCAGCCGACAGGGGGCGGCGGGCTACACCTTC
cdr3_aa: CASRQGAAGYTF

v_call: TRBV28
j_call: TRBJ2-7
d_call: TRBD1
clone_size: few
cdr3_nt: TGTGCCAGCACCTCGGACAGGGACGAGCAGTACTTC
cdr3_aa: CASTSDRDEQYF